The next 17 T cell receptor beta chains were all read from a single sample in a study of identical twins. MiXCR was run by TCRdb on the 5' RACE reads, yielding one entry per CDR3 protein. The sample carries 400,000 to 650,000 distinct CDR3 sequences, 20% to 25% recorded once. The same data also went into a second study, on T cells expressing NK-cell markers.

Sequenced sample: CD4+ T cells sorted from blood. These receptors originate from a woman under 30 in good health.

The chain joins TRBV7-2 to TRBJ1-2; a possible D gene is TRBD1 (5 bases). V shed 5 bases and J shed 6 bases, with 19 bases lying between them. The CDR3 runs 15 residues. Germline CDR1 and CDR2: SGHTA and FQGNSA. The chain's CDR3 is CASSIGPRGSNGYTF. For the CDR3, the DNA is TGTGCCAGCAGCATAGGACCTAGGGGCTCGAATGGCTACACCTTC.

In this sample, this clonotype turned up a few times. The J gene is TRBJ1-1, the V gene TRBV6-6; maybe TRBD1 (5 bases). The CDR3 runs 13 residues. Trimming cost V 3 bases and J 6 bases, with 11 bases left between them. Germline V lookup: CDR1 MNHNY, CDR2 SVGAGI (reference sequence). CDR3 DNA sequence: TGTGCCAGCAGTTATGGGGGGATGGCTGAAGCTTTCTTT. It translates to CASSYGGMAEAFF.

The V call is TRBV4-1, the J call TRBJ2-7; 7 nucleotides align to TRBD1. The CDR3 contains 15 residues. Per the germline V gene, CDR1 is MGHRA and CDR2 is YSYEKL. J lost 4 bases, V lost 4 bases, and 10 bases had no gene match. CDR3 bases: TGCGCCAGCAGCCGACAGGGTATCCCACCATACGAGCAGTACTTC. Its translation: CASSRQGIPPYEQYF.

The chain links TRBV29-1 to TRBJ2-2; D ambiguous. In germline, CDR1 is SQVTM, CDR2 ANQGSEA. Trimming pared 5 bases from V and 7 bases from J, leaving 14 bases between. The CDR3 extends over 13 amino acids. The CDR3 DNA is TGCAGCGTTTCAATATCGGGCCACGGGGAGCTGTTTTTT. This gives the protein CSVSISGHGELFF.

This clonotype was counted a few times. V gene TRBV5-1 combines with J gene TRBJ2-3; 11 nucleotides agree with TRBD2. The CDR3 length is 18 residues. After removal of 3 bases from V and 2 bases from J, the junction contained 11 bases not matched to a gene. CDR1 and CDR2 from the germline V gene are SGHRS and YFSETQ. The CDR3 DNA follows: TGCGCCAGCAGCTCACTGCAAAGGACTAGCGGGCTCACAGATACGCAGTATTTT. Residues: CASSSLQRTSGLTDTQYF. The full variable domain, rest sourced from reference TRBV5-1 and TRBJ2-3, is KAGVTQTPRYLIKTRGQQVTLSCSPISGHRSVSWYQQTPGQGLQFLFEYFSETQRNKGNFPGRFSGRQFSNSRSEMNVSTLELGDSALYLCASSSLQRTSGLTDTQYFGPGTRLTVL.

This clonotype was seen a handful of times. This chain joins TRBV12-3 or TRBV12-4 and TRBJ1-5; D not certain. Trimming pared 3 bases from V and 3 bases from J, leaving 6 bases between. CDR3 length equals 13 residues. The CDR3 loop reads CASSFTHNQPQHF. The DNA for the CDR3 is TGTGCCAGCAGTTTTACCCACAATCAGCCCCAGCATTTT.

This sequence joins TRBV10-3 and TRBJ2-2; D may be TRBD1 or TRBD2 (5 bases each). Germline V gene sequence: CDR1 ENHRY, CDR2 SYGVKD. The V end was cut by 6 bases, the J end by 4 bases, with 12 bases between. There are 14 residues in the CDR3. The CDR3 loop is CAIRGPTGTGELFF. CDR3 coding DNA: TGTGCCATCAGGGGACCAACAGGCACCGGGGAGCTGTTTTTT.

This chain uses TRBV7-2 with TRBJ1-3; D is uncertain. V shed 2 bases and J shed 0 bases, with 11 bases lying between them. Germline loops: CDR1 SGHTA, CDR2 FQGNSA. This CDR3 contains 16 residues. DNA of the CDR3: TGTGCCAGCAGCTTACGAGAGACTCCCTCTGGAAACACCATATATTTT. Translation: CASSLRETPSGNTIYF.

The CDR3 loop is CASGSSGRDTQYF. The DNA for the CDR3 is TGCGCCAGCGGGAGTAGCGGGAGGGATACGCAGTATTTT. The chain carries TRBV5-1 and TRBJ2-3; 10 bases align to TRBD2. CDR3 length: 13 residues. The germline V gene has CDR1 SGHRS and CDR2 YFSETQ. The junction had 5 bases not matched to a gene; V was cut back by 7 bases and J by 6 bases.

In this sample, this clonotype turned up a few times. The CDR3 loop is CASGLRGSNTDTQYF. The CDR3 region has the DNA TGTGCCAGCGGACTCAGGGGCTCTAACACAGATACGCAGTATTTT. The chain is built from TRBV28 and TRBJ2-3; D possibly corresponds to TRBD1 (6 bases). Trimming pared 8 bases from V and 2 bases from J, leaving 17 bases between. This CDR3 is 15 amino acids long. Germline lookup yields CDR1 MDHEN and CDR2 SYDVKM.

The chain combines TRBV12-3 or TRBV12-4 with TRBJ1-5; D gene uncertain. The ends were cut back, 7 bases at V and 7 bases at J, with 23 bases in the middle. The CDR3 contains 16 residues. The CDR3 sequence: CASTPRLADGRQPQHF. The DNA of the CDR3 is TGTGCCAGCACCCCCCGGTTGGCAGACGGCAGGCAGCCCCAGCATTTT.

The chain employs TRBV6-1 and TRBJ1-2; perhaps TRBD1 as D (5 bases). The V gene lost 7 bases and the J gene lost 8 bases, with 17 bases spanning the gap. This CDR3 is 13 amino acids long. Looked up from germline, CDR1 is MNHNS and CDR2 is SASEGT. CDR3 residues: CASIGSQGRGYTF. The CDR3 region has the DNA TGTGCCAGCATTGGTAGTCAGGGCAGGGGCTACACCTTC.

This clonotype was seen at least ten times. The chain has TRBV20-1 and TRBJ2-7; TRBD1 might be the D (7 bases). Trimming shortened V by 7 bases and J by 0 bases, and 16 bases separated the two germline ends. The germline gives CDR1 DFQATT, CDR2 SNEGSKA (reference sequence). CDR3 length: 14 residues. DNA for the CDR3: TGCAGTGGCTCCAGGGGGGTAAGCTCCTACGAGCAGTACTTC. It encodes CSGSRGVSSYEQYF.

The rearrangement uses TRBV20-1 and TRBJ2-5; 8 bases align to TRBD2. The CDR3 loop spans 15 amino acids. Per the germline V gene, CDR1 is DFQATT and CDR2 is SNEGSKA (reference sequence). Trimming at V came to 6 bases and at J to 2 bases, leaving 11 bases not matched to a gene. The CDR3 DNA is TGCAGTGCCACAGCCTCGACTAGCGCGCAAGAGACCCAGTACTTC. Encoded protein: CSATASTSAQETQYF.

The chain recombines TRBV3-1 with TRBJ2-3; TRBD2 aligns across 13 bases. The CDR3 runs to 19 residues. The germline CDR1 and CDR2 sequences are LGHDT and YNNKEL (reference sequence). V lost 4 bases, J lost 2 bases, and 12 bases stayed unmatched. CDR3 sequence (DNA): TGTGCCAGCAGCCTACAAATCGGACTAGCGGGGGCCCTCACAGATACGCAGTATTTT. Its translation: CASSLQIGLAGALTDTQYF.

This clonotype showed up just a few times. The V gene is TRBV10-3, the J gene TRBJ1-1; D uncertain. Germline V gives CDR1 ENHRY, CDR2 SYGVKD. The CDR3 is made up of 12 amino acids. Trimming removed 4 bases at V and 1 base at J, with 4 bases between. The CDR3 spells CAISGGNTEAFF. In DNA, the CDR3 is TGTGCCATCAGTGGTGGGAACACTGAAGCTTTCTTT.

This clonotype was observed a few times. This chain joins TRBV20-1 and TRBJ2-5; possibly TRBD2 for D (7 bases). V lost 3 bases to trimming and J lost 5 bases, with 13 bases between them. Germline loops: CDR1 DFQATT, CDR2 SNEGSKA (reference sequence). The CDR3 contains 13 residues. The CDR3 nucleotides are TGCAGTGCTAGTCTCGAGGGGGGGGAGACCCAGTACTTC. Its translation is CSASLEGGETQYF.